A selection of T cell receptor beta chains follows, all from one sample in a study of T-cell memory formation after mild COVID-19. TCRdb re-called the 5' RACE reads through MiXCR, storing one row per CDR3 protein. The sample has about 350,000 distinct CDR3 sequences, about an eighth seen once. The sequencing input was PBMCs or a T cell subset sorted from them (not recorded which). The receptors stem from a man younger than 30 who had mild COVID-19 (a few samples of this study predate the infection). Cell type and time point are not known. Each CDR3 is given with its conserved first and last residue. D genes are given only for firm matches. Some rows mark clone size as missing; the rest say once, few, many or name a class of expanded clone.

cdr3_nt: TGTGCCAGCAGCCGACCGGGACAGGGTCCCGAGCAGTACTTC
cdr3_aa: CASSRPGQGPEQYF
clone_size: .
v_call: TRBV3-1
d_call: TRBD1
j_call: TRBJ2-7

cdr3_nt: TGTGCCAGCAGCTTAGCTCTGCGGGGCTCTTACAATGAGCAGTTCTTC
cdr3_aa: CASSLALRGSYNEQFF
clone_size: .
v_call: TRBV11-2
d_call: .
j_call: TRBJ2-1

cdr3_nt: TGTGCCAGCAGCTCGAGGGACAGATTCTATGGCTACACCTTC
cdr3_aa: CASSSRDRFYGYTF
clone_size: many
v_call: TRBV7-2
d_call: TRBD1
j_call: TRBJ1-2

cdr3_nt: TGTGCCAGCAGTTACTCGATCCGAGACAGGGGCTTGCGTGACTATGGCTACACCTTC
cdr3_aa: CASSYSIRDRGLRDYGYTF
clone_size: .
v_call: TRBV6-2/TRBV6-3
d_call: TRBD1
j_call: TRBJ1-2

cdr3_nt: TGTGCCAGCACCCCATTTAGCTCTGGAAACACCATATATTTT
cdr3_aa: CASTPFSSGNTIYF
clone_size: few
v_call: TRBV12-3/TRBV12-4
d_call: .
j_call: TRBJ1-3

cdr3_nt: TGTGCCAGCAGCTTAAACAGGGGGCGCCAGGGCGAGCAGTACTTC
cdr3_aa: CASSLNRGRQGEQYF
clone_size: .
v_call: TRBV7-8
d_call: TRBD1
j_call: TRBJ2-7

cdr3_nt: TGTGCTAGTGGTAAACGCACAGATACGCAGTATTTT
cdr3_aa: CASGKRTDTQYF
clone_size: .
v_call: TRBV12-5
d_call: .
j_call: TRBJ2-3

cdr3_nt: TGTGCCAGCAGCCCCCCGGGGAGAAGGGGTGAGCAGTTCTTC
cdr3_aa: CASSPPGRRGEQFF
clone_size: many
v_call: TRBV9
d_call: .
j_call: TRBJ2-1

cdr3_nt: TGTGCCAGCAGCTTAGTTGACCATGCCCCGGACACCATATATTTT
cdr3_aa: CASSLVDHAPDTIYF
clone_size: .
v_call: TRBV7-2
d_call: .
j_call: TRBJ1-3

cdr3_nt: TGTGCCAGCAGTTACCAGGCAACCTCTGGAAACACCATATATTTT
cdr3_aa: CASSYQATSGNTIYF
clone_size: few
v_call: TRBV6-5
d_call: .
j_call: TRBJ1-3

cdr3_nt: TGTGCCAGCTCACCCCCCGGGGCATCCACAGATACGCAGTATTTT
cdr3_aa: CASSPPGASTDTQYF
clone_size: few
v_call: TRBV18
d_call: .
j_call: TRBJ2-3

cdr3_nt: TGTGCCAGCAGTCCTCCCACATCGAACACTGAAGCTTTCTTT
cdr3_aa: CASSPPTSNTEAFF
clone_size: many
v_call: TRBV12-3/TRBV12-4
d_call: .
j_call: TRBJ1-1

cdr3_nt: TGTGCCAGCAGCTTTCAAGGCAGGGGGGGCAAAAACATTCAGTACTTC
cdr3_aa: CASSFQGRGGKNIQYF
clone_size: many
v_call: TRBV7-9
d_call: .
j_call: TRBJ2-4

cdr3_nt: TGTGCCAGCAGCACCGGGGCATACAATGAGCAGTTCTTC
cdr3_aa: CASSTGAYNEQFF
clone_size: few
v_call: TRBV28
d_call: .
j_call: TRBJ2-1

cdr3_nt: TGTGCCAGCAGCCTCGGGACAACTGACTCCTACGAGCAGTACTTC
cdr3_aa: CASSLGTTDSYEQYF
clone_size: .
v_call: TRBV3-1
d_call: .
j_call: TRBJ2-7

cdr3_nt: TGTGCCAGCAGTTATTTTGGACCCAACGATTCACCCCTCCACTTT
cdr3_aa: CASSYFGPNDSPLHF
clone_size: few
v_call: TRBV6-6
d_call: .
j_call: TRBJ1-6

cdr3_nt: TGTGCCAGCGGCCCCCGGGGGCGGGGGAGCACAGATACGCAGTATTTT
cdr3_aa: CASGPRGRGSTDTQYF
clone_size: many
v_call: TRBV7-2
d_call: .
j_call: TRBJ2-3

cdr3_nt: TGTGCCAGCAGCGTGGAGGGAATTGATTCACCCCTCCACTTT
cdr3_aa: CASSVEGIDSPLHF
clone_size: few
v_call: TRBV9
d_call: .
j_call: TRBJ1-6

cdr3_nt: TGCAGCGTTGGGGCCTCAGGGAACACTGAAGCTTTCTTT
cdr3_aa: CSVGASGNTEAFF
clone_size: many
v_call: TRBV29-1
d_call: .
j_call: TRBJ1-1

cdr3_nt: TGCGCCAGCAGCTCACATACTAGCGGGGGGGCCCTTAGCACAGATACGCAGTATTTT
cdr3_aa: CASSSHTSGGALSTDTQYF
clone_size: .
v_call: TRBV5-1
d_call: TRBD2
j_call: TRBJ2-3

cdr3_nt: TGTGCCAGCAGGCCGGGACAGGGATCGGGCTACACCTTC
cdr3_aa: CASRPGQGSGYTF
clone_size: few
v_call: TRBV12-3/TRBV12-4
d_call: TRBD1
j_call: TRBJ1-2

cdr3_nt: TGTGCCAGCAGCAAACCCGGGGTCACCGGGGAGCTGTTTTTT
cdr3_aa: CASSKPGVTGELFF
clone_size: .
v_call: TRBV11-2
d_call: .
j_call: TRBJ2-2

cdr3_nt: TGCAGTGCCCTTCCAGGAACCTTGAACACTGAAGCTTTCTTT
cdr3_aa: CSALPGTLNTEAFF
clone_size: .
v_call: TRBV20-1
d_call: .
j_call: TRBJ1-1

cdr3_nt: TGTGCTAGTGGCCTGGTAGCGGGGGGTTGGCAGTATTTT
cdr3_aa: CASGLVAGGWQYF
clone_size: few
v_call: TRBV12-5
d_call: TRBD2
j_call: TRBJ2-3

cdr3_nt: TGTGCCAGCAATGGACGAGATAGCAATCAGCCCCAGCATTTT
cdr3_aa: CASNGRDSNQPQHF
clone_size: .
v_call: TRBV6-1
d_call: .
j_call: TRBJ1-5

cdr3_nt: TGCGCCAGCAGCTTCACTGCCGGGGAGCTGTTTTTT
cdr3_aa: CASSFTAGELFF
clone_size: .
v_call: TRBV5-1
d_call: .
j_call: TRBJ2-2

cdr3_nt: TGTGCCAGCAGCGAGGACAGCGGCGGGCAGTATTTT
cdr3_aa: CASSEDSGGQYF
clone_size: few
v_call: TRBV5-4
d_call: .
j_call: TRBJ2-3

cdr3_nt: TGTGCCAGCAGTGAAGCGCAGGGAGGAGATACGCAGTATTTT
cdr3_aa: CASSEAQGGDTQYF
clone_size: few
v_call: TRBV2
d_call: .
j_call: TRBJ2-3

cdr3_nt: TGTGCCACCAGTGATCCTGGCGCTGGGGCCAAAAACATTCAGTACTTC
cdr3_aa: CATSDPGAGAKNIQYF
clone_size: .
v_call: TRBV24-1
d_call: .
j_call: TRBJ2-4

cdr3_nt: TGTGCCATCAGTGCAATTACAGGGAGGAGTTTTTTAGGCTACACCTTC
cdr3_aa: CAISAITGRSFLGYTF
clone_size: .
v_call: TRBV10-3
d_call: .
j_call: TRBJ1-2

cdr3_nt: TGCGCCAGCAGGGTGGGGGACATCATGAACACTGAAGCTTTCTTT
cdr3_aa: CASRVGDIMNTEAFF
clone_size: few
v_call: TRBV10-2
d_call: .
j_call: TRBJ1-1

cdr3_nt: TGTGCCAGCAGCCCCGGTGGACGCACAGATACGCAGTATTTT
cdr3_aa: CASSPGGRTDTQYF
clone_size: many
v_call: TRBV7-8
d_call: .
j_call: TRBJ2-3

cdr3_nt: TGTGCCAGCAGCTTTGGTGCAGGGACACAAGAGGCCCAGTACTTC
cdr3_aa: CASSFGAGTQEAQYF
clone_size: few
v_call: TRBV7-3
d_call: .
j_call: TRBJ2-5

cdr3_nt: TGTGCCAGTAGTATGCGGATGACCCTTAACTATGGCTACACCTTC
cdr3_aa: CASSMRMTLNYGYTF
clone_size: .
v_call: TRBV19
d_call: .
j_call: TRBJ1-2

cdr3_nt: TGTGCCAGCAGCGTAGCTGTGCGTAGCTCCTACAATGAGCAGTTCTTC
cdr3_aa: CASSVAVRSSYNEQFF
clone_size: many
v_call: TRBV9
d_call: .
j_call: TRBJ2-1

cdr3_nt: TGTGCCAGCAGTTATTGGCCGCCGGGACAGGGCTCCGGCAATCAGCCCCAGCATTTT
cdr3_aa: CASSYWPPGQGSGNQPQHF
clone_size: .
v_call: TRBV6-5
d_call: TRBD1
j_call: TRBJ1-5

cdr3_nt: TGTGCCAGCAGCTTAGTAACAGGGGGCACTGAAGCTTTCTTT
cdr3_aa: CASSLVTGGTEAFF
clone_size: many
v_call: TRBV7-2
d_call: TRBD1
j_call: TRBJ1-1

cdr3_nt: TGCGCCAGCACCCCCGGACTAGCGGGGGACAATGAGCAGTTCTTC
cdr3_aa: CASTPGLAGDNEQFF
clone_size: .
v_call: TRBV5-1
d_call: TRBD2
j_call: TRBJ2-1

cdr3_nt: TGCAGTGCTAGTTGGTCAGGGGGTGATCGTGGCTACACCTTC
cdr3_aa: CSASWSGGDRGYTF
clone_size: few
v_call: TRBV20-1
d_call: TRBD1
j_call: TRBJ1-2

cdr3_nt: TGCAGCTTCTCGACATTCCTGAACACCGGGGAGCTGTTTTTT
cdr3_aa: CSFSTFLNTGELFF
clone_size: once
v_call: TRBV29-1
d_call: .
j_call: TRBJ2-2

cdr3_nt: TGTGCCACGAAGCGGGGGGGCCCCAATGAGCAGTTCTTC
cdr3_aa: CATKRGGPNEQFF
clone_size: .
v_call: TRBV10-3
d_call: TRBD2
j_call: TRBJ2-1

cdr3_nt: TGTGCCAGCAGTGGGGACAGGGGTTCGGACACTGAAGCTTTCTTT
cdr3_aa: CASSGDRGSDTEAFF
clone_size: .
v_call: TRBV9
d_call: TRBD1
j_call: TRBJ1-1

cdr3_nt: TGTGCCAGCAGCTTGGGATCGCCGGGGACATGGCACTTC
cdr3_aa: CASSLGSPGTWHF
clone_size: few
v_call: TRBV5-6
d_call: .
j_call: TRBJ2-5

cdr3_nt: TGTGCCAGCAGCTTGGTCGGCAGGAGGGTAGAGACCCAGTACTTC
cdr3_aa: CASSLVGRRVETQYF
clone_size: few
v_call: TRBV7-9
d_call: .
j_call: TRBJ2-5

cdr3_nt: TGCGCCAGCAGCTTGGGGCAGGGGGCCAACGTCCTGACTTTC
cdr3_aa: CASSLGQGANVLTF
clone_size: few
v_call: TRBV5-1
d_call: .
j_call: TRBJ2-6

cdr3_nt: TGTGCCACCAGTGATCTGGCGAATTCACCCCTCCACTTT
cdr3_aa: CATSDLANSPLHF
clone_size: .
v_call: TRBV24-1
d_call: .
j_call: TRBJ1-6

cdr3_nt: TGTGCCATCAGTGTACGAGGGGTCAGCGACGAGCAGTACTTC
cdr3_aa: CAISVRGVSDEQYF
clone_size: .
v_call: TRBV10-3
d_call: .
j_call: TRBJ2-7

cdr3_nt: TGCGCCAGCAGCCAAGATGGTGGCGGGACAGCTCCAGATACGCAGTATTTT
cdr3_aa: CASSQDGGGTAPDTQYF
clone_size: .
v_call: TRBV4-3
d_call: .
j_call: TRBJ2-3

cdr3_nt: TGTGCCAGCAGGCCAGGATGGGAATCACCCCTCCACTTT
cdr3_aa: CASRPGWESPLHF
clone_size: .
v_call: TRBV27
d_call: .
j_call: TRBJ1-6

cdr3_nt: TGTGCCAGCAGCTTAGGGGACAGGGAACCAGATACGCAGTATTTT
cdr3_aa: CASSLGDREPDTQYF
clone_size: few
v_call: TRBV7-9
d_call: TRBD1
j_call: TRBJ2-3

cdr3_nt: TGTGCCAGCAGTGGAGACAGGGGGCATTTTGAGCAGTTCTTC
cdr3_aa: CASSGDRGHFEQFF
clone_size: few
v_call: TRBV12-3/TRBV12-4
d_call: TRBD1
j_call: TRBJ2-1

cdr3_nt: TGTGCCAGCAGCGCGGGACTAGCGGGGGACTACAATGAGCAGTTCTTC
cdr3_aa: CASSAGLAGDYNEQFF
clone_size: few
v_call: TRBV7-9
d_call: TRBD2
j_call: TRBJ2-1

cdr3_nt: TGCGCCAGCAGCCAATTCACAGGGGCGAACACTGAAGCTTTCTTT
cdr3_aa: CASSQFTGANTEAFF
clone_size: .
v_call: TRBV4-1
d_call: TRBD1
j_call: TRBJ1-1

cdr3_nt: TGTGCCAGCAGCAGGGACAGGTCGAGCTCCTACAATGAGCAGTTCTTC
cdr3_aa: CASSRDRSSSYNEQFF
clone_size: few
v_call: TRBV9
d_call: TRBD1
j_call: TRBJ2-1

cdr3_nt: TGTGCCAGCAGTTACGGGATTAAAGGCGGTGGCTACACCTTC
cdr3_aa: CASSYGIKGGGYTF
clone_size: few
v_call: TRBV6-2/TRBV6-3
d_call: .
j_call: TRBJ1-2

cdr3_nt: TGCGCCAGCAGCCAAGAAATACAGGATACGCAGTATTTT
cdr3_aa: CASSQEIQDTQYF
clone_size: many
v_call: TRBV4-3
d_call: .
j_call: TRBJ2-3

cdr3_nt: TGTGCCAGCACCCCGTCGGGGATCTCTGGAAACACCATATATTTT
cdr3_aa: CASTPSGISGNTIYF
clone_size: few
v_call: TRBV6-5
d_call: .
j_call: TRBJ1-3